A single sample is the source of the 11 T cell receptor beta chains below, sequenced in a study of blood T cell repertoires in COVID-19. This table comes from immunoSEQ multiplex PCR, and its TCRdb copy is limited to in-frame clones, with some not included. The table has 90,000 to 150,000 clones, 79% seen once; the top ten hold roughly 4%. The sample comprised peripheral blood. These receptors were obtained from a woman older than 75 with acute or convalescent COVID-19.

This chain joins TRBV5-1 and TRBJ2-5; D possibly corresponds to TRBD1 (6 bases). Between the trimmed V and J ends, which lost 3 bases and 1 base, there was a span of 10 bases. CDR1 is SGHRS, CDR2 YFSETQ, per germline. The CDR3 consists of 14 residues. Here the CDR3 reads CASSSGAGQETQYF. The DNA for the CDR3 is TGCGCCAGCAGCTCAGGGGCAGGCCAAGAGACCCAGTACTTC.

V usage is TRBV19 and J usage is TRBJ2-7; weak D call: TRBD1 (6 bases). Germline CDR1 is LNHDA and CDR2 is SQIVND (reference sequence). This CDR3 region has 16 residues. The V end lost 4 bases, the J end lost 2 bases, and 18 bases lay between the germline ends. The CDR3 is CASSTPNRATTYEQYF. CDR3 bases: TGTGCCAGTAGTACCCCCAACAGGGCGACAACCTACGAGCAGTACTTC.

The V and J genes are TRBV7-2 and TRBJ2-7; TRBD2 matches 7 bases. The V gene's germline CDR1 is SGHTA and CDR2 FQGNSA. This CDR3 has 15 amino acids. Losses at the gene ends were 5 bases for V and 7 bases for J; bases not matched to a gene: 14. The CDR3 sequence: CASSPVSGVLGEQYF. In DNA form, the CDR3 reads TGTGCCAGCAGCCCCGTGAGCGGGGTCCTTGGGGAGCAGTACTTC.

The CDR3 here is CASSYSGGLNEKLFF. As DNA, the CDR3 is TGTGCCAGCAGTTACTCGGGGGGGCTTAATGAAAAACTGTTTTTT. The chain links TRBV6-5 to TRBJ1-4; tentatively, D is TRBD1 (6 bases). V shed 0 bases and J shed 4 bases, with 9 bases lying between them. This CDR3 has 15 residues. Germline lookup yields CDR1 MNHEY and CDR2 SVGAGI.

The chain recombines TRBV30 with TRBJ1-4; D is undetermined. This CDR3 comprises 13 residues. V was clipped by 7 bases and J by 7 bases, with 16 bases between them. CDR1 and CDR2 from the germline V gene are GTSNPN and SVGIG (reference sequence). The CDR3 is CASTQEVGEKLFF. The CDR3 coding sequence is TGTGCCTCCACGCAGGAGGTGGGTGAAAAACTGTTTTTT.

V and J are TRBV7-9 and TRBJ2-7, with 10 bases aligning to TRBD2. Germline assignment: CDR1 SEHNR and CDR2 FQNEAQ (reference sequence). This CDR3 spans 15 amino acids. The V gene end was trimmed by 2 bases and the J gene end by 5 bases; junction bases not matched to a gene: 6. As DNA, the CDR3 is TGTGCCAGCAGCTTATTCAGCGGGGGGGCCCACGAGCAGTACTTC. Amino acid sequence: CASSLFSGGAHEQYF.

The chain combines TRBV6-1 with TRBJ2-1; 8 nucleotides match TRBD1. The CDR3 is 12 residues long. The junction had 5 bases not matched to a gene; V was cut back by 6 bases and J by 10 bases. Looked up from germline, CDR1 is MNHNS and CDR2 is SASEGT. CDR3 amino acids: CASSPTGVEQFF. The DNA for the CDR3 is TGTGCCAGCAGCCCGACAGGGGTCGAGCAGTTCTTC.

V usage is TRBV6-2 or TRBV6-3 and J usage is TRBJ1-1, with D unresolved. The CDR3 has 14 amino acids. V was clipped by 0 bases and J by 0 bases, with 5 bases between them. Germline-derived CDR1 and CDR2 are MNHEY and SVGEGT. The CDR3 region is CASSYSAVNTEAFF. The CDR3 DNA follows: TGTGCCAGCAGTTACTCGGCGGTGAACACTGAAGCTTTCTTT.

In this sample, this clone turned up a few times. The genes are TRBV7-2 and TRBJ1-5; tentative D call: TRBD1 (6 bases). From germline, CDR1 is SGHTA and CDR2 FQGNSA. The CDR3 has 16 residues. Between the trimmed V and J ends, which lost 0 bases and 6 bases, there was a span of 15 bases. CDR3: CASSLALGGAGQPQHF. The DNA for the CDR3 is TGTGCCAGCAGCTTAGCCCTGGGGGGGGCAGGTCAGCCCCAGCATTTT. The full variable domain, rest sourced from reference TRBV7-2 and TRBJ1-5, is GAGVSQSPSNKVTEKGKDVELRCDPISGHTALYWYRQSLGQGLEFLIYFQGNSAPDKSGLPSDRFSAERTGGSVSTLTIQRTQQEDSAVYLCASSLALGGAGQPQHFGDGTRLSIL.

This sequence joins TRBV7-9 and TRBJ1-2; D is possibly TRBD1 (6 bases). CDR3 length: 13 amino acids. V was pared by 1 base and J by 7 bases, with 10 bases between. The germline V gene has CDR1 SEHNR and CDR2 FQNEAQ (reference sequence). The DNA for the CDR3 is TGTGCCAGCAGCTTAGTGGCAGGGGCTGGCTACACCTTC. Protein product: CASSLVAGAGYTF.

The rearrangement uses TRBV2 and TRBJ2-1; 10 bases match TRBD2. The CDR3 spans 14 residues. V lost 4 bases, J lost 8 bases, and 5 bases stayed unmatched. Germline CDR1 and CDR2: SNHLY and FYNNEI. CDR3 loop: CASSALAGVDEQFF. CDR3 DNA sequence: TGTGCCAGCAGTGCGCTAGCGGGGGTTGATGAGCAGTTCTTC.